Listed here are 6 T cell receptor beta chains from one sample, sequenced in a study of siplizumab effects on memory and regulatory T cells. The protocol was immunoSEQ multiplex PCR, while the TCRdb copy is restricted to in-frame clones and leaves out a portion. The sample lists around 58,000 clones; over 65% were seen once. The sequencing sample was made of memory CD4+ T cells sorted from blood. The receptors derive from a human donor in good health.

This rearrangement joins TRBV19 to TRBJ2-5; 7 nucleotides match TRBD1. Germline V gives CDR1 LNHDA, CDR2 SQIVND (reference sequence). V lost 1 base and J lost 5; bases outside the gene matches: 7. The CDR3 is made up of 15 amino acids. The DNA of the CDR3 is TGTGCCAGTAGTATAGGACAGGGAAGGGACGAGACCCAGTACTTC. The encoded protein is CASSIGQGRDETQYF. The variable domain in full, completed from reference TRBV19 and TRBJ2-5, reads DGGITQSPKYLFRKEGQNVTLSCEQNLNHDAMYWYRQDPGQGLRLIYYSQIVNDFQKGDIAEGYSVSREKKESFPLTVTSAQKNPTAFYLCASSIGQGRDETQYFGPGTRLLVL.

J is TRBJ2-1 and V is TRBV5-6, with TRBD2 matching over 12 bases. The CDR3 has 17 residues. CDR1 is SGHDT and CDR2 is YYEEEE in the germline V gene. V shed 5 bases, J shed 0 bases, and the junction held 6 bases outside the gene matches. Here the CDR3 DNA reads TGTGCCAGCAGTAAACTAGCGGGGGGCCTCTCCTACAATGAGCAGTTCTTC. Protein: CASSKLAGGLSYNEQFF.

The V gene is TRBV7-2, the J gene TRBJ2-3; possible D gene TRBD2, 6 bases. The CDR3 is 14 amino acids. Germline CDR1 reads SGHTA; CDR2 reads FQGNSA. Trimming cost V 5 bases and J 9 bases, with 18 bases left between them. CDR3 in DNA: TGTGCCAGCAGCCCCCCCCCTGGACGGGGGACGCAGTATTTT. Amino acid sequence: CASSPPPGRGTQYF. The complete variable domain, with remaining parts taken from reference TRBV7-2 and TRBJ2-3, reads GAGVSQSPSNKVTEKGKDVELRCDPISGHTALYWYRQSLGQGLEFLIYFQGNSAPDKSGLPSDRFSAERTGGSVSTLTIQRTQQEDSAVYLCASSPPPGRGTQYFGPGTRLTVL.

Points on this clone: One junction end disagrees with the germline gene, perhaps due to a read error. The chain is built from TRBV7-7 and TRBJ2-1; D possibly corresponds to TRBD2 (6 bases). CDR1 SSHAT and CDR2 FNYEAQ come from the germline V gene (reference sequence). This CDR3 is 14 amino acids long. The DNA for the CDR3 is TGTGCTAGCAGCCTTAGCGGAGACTCCAATGAGCAGTTCTTC. Protein product: CASSLSGDSNEQFF.

CDR3 sequence (DNA): TGTGCCAGCAGCAACACAGGGCGACGGGGGCAGTACTTC. Its translation is CASSNTGRRGQYF. This chain connects TRBV5-5 to TRBJ2-5; D possibly uses TRBD1 or TRBD2 (6 bases each). The ends were cut back, 4 bases at V and 11 bases at J, with 18 bases in the middle. This CDR3 has 13 amino acids. Per the germline V gene, CDR1 is SGHKS and CDR2 is YYEKEE (reference sequence).

This chain links TRBV6-1 with TRBJ1-2; 7 positions agree with TRBD1. Germline V CDR1 and CDR2: MNHNS, SASEGT. The trim removed 2 bases at V and 3 bases at J, leaving 6 bases unmatched. The CDR3 spans 15 residues. CDR3 sequence: CASSERDRADYGYTF. The CDR3 DNA sequence: TGTGCCAGCAGTGAACGGGACAGAGCCGACTATGGCTACACCTTC.